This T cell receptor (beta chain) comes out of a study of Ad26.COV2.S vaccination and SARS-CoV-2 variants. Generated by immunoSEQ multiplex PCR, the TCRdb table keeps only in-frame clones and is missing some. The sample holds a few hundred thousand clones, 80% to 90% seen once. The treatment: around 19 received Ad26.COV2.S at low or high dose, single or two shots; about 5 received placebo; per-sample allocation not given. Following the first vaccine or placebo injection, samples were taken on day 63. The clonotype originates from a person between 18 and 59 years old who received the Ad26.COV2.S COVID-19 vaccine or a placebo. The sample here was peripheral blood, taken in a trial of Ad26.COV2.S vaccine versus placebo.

The CDR3: CASSLEGDLEDTQYF. The CDR3 DNA reads TGTGCCAGCAGCTTAGAAGGGGATTTGGAAGATACGCAGTATTTT. The chain employs TRBV13 and TRBJ2-3; a weak D match, TRBD1 (5 bases). Germline V gene lookup returns CDR1 PRHDT and CDR2 FYEKMQ (reference sequence). The CDR3 sequence is 15 residues long. Deletions cut 1 base from V and 5 bases from J, with 13 bases between.